The clone carrying this T cell receptor beta chain came up a few times. Its specificity is not known. The record originates from a study of cytomegalovirus exposure and HLA in healthy donors. 60 Vbeta and 13 Jbeta primers were used in PCR. Sequencing used immunoSEQ multiplex PCR; TCRdb keeps in-frame clones, though not all of them. Counted here are roughly 160,000 clones, over 70% occurring once; the ten biggest clones make up about 3.4%. CDR1 and CDR2 from the germline V gene are SGHNT and YENEEA. The CDR3 consists of 16 residues. The V end was cut by 0 bases, the J end by 5 bases, with 16 bases between. Healthy bone marrow donors made up the donors. Regarding the study as a whole: A highly shared variant cluster was judged a likely technical artifact.

The chain recombines TRBV11-3 with TRBJ1-1, with D possibly being TRBD1 (6 bases). The sequenced sample was PBMCs. The receptor was derived from a woman aged 45-65 years in good health and CMV-seropositive. DNA for the CDR3: TGTGCCAGCAGCTTAGATGGAAGAGGGGGAAGGACTGAAGCTTTCTTT. Protein product: CASSLDGRGGRTEAFF.